One sample yielded the 17 T cell receptor beta chains listed below, sequenced in a study of CD8 T cells in ankylosing spondylitis (dated by TCRdb to about 2017). Study-wide conclusions, independent of this receptor: Blood from ankylosing spondylitis patients appeared to be characterized by a TCR beta motif composed of roughly 8 highly homologous amino acid variants.

The library relied on 5' RACE. The sample was run on an Illumina HiSeq 2500. The public reads were reprocessed in TCRdb via fastp at Q25 and MiXCR, keeping in-frame beta chains. Identical CDR3 proteins give one entry, which carries the most common genes and DNA. This sample gives about 800,000 distinct CDR3 sequences in total; about 12% of them show up just once. The ten largest clonotypes hold 0.51% of the sample. Their cognate antigens are unknown. Sequenced material: blood, either unsorted or a sorted T cell fraction (not recorded which). Receptor source: a male donor with ankylosing spondylitis.

This clonotype was seen only a few times. V gene TRBV7-2 combines with J gene TRBJ2-1; 10 bases line up with TRBD2. Germline values: CDR1 SGHTA, CDR2 FQGNSA. The trim removed 0 bases at V and 13 bases at J, leaving 3 bases unmatched. This CDR3 spans 13 amino acids. The CDR3 region is CASSLAAGGSQFF. Here the CDR3 DNA reads TGTGCCAGCAGCTTAGCAGCGGGAGGGTCCCAGTTCTTC.

The rearrangement joins TRBV20-1 to TRBJ2-7; no clear D gene. Between the trimmed V and J ends, which lost 3 bases and 4 bases, there was a span of 13 bases. The CDR3 extends over 13 amino acids. The V gene's germline CDR1 is DFQATT and CDR2 SNEGSKA (reference sequence). The CDR3 DNA follows: TGCAGTGCTAGTGTAACTCCTGATTACGAGCAGTACTTC. This sequence encodes CSASVTPDYEQYF.

This chain connects TRBV20-1 to TRBJ2-7, with D tentatively TRBD1 (6 bases). Trimming removed 3 bases at V and 2 bases at J, with 17 bases between. Germline V gives CDR1 DFQATT, CDR2 SNEGSKA (reference sequence). The CDR3 consists of 15 residues. CDR3 region: CSARMTGFPTYEQYF. For the CDR3, the DNA is TGCAGTGCTAGGATGACAGGCTTCCCTACCTACGAGCAGTACTTC.

This clonotype came up a few times. The chain carries TRBV6-1 and TRBJ1-1, with TRBD1 as a possible D gene (6 bases). The CDR3 is made up of 14 amino acids. V was shortened by 6 bases and J by 3 bases, with 14 bases between the two germline ends. Looked up from germline, CDR1 is MNHNS and CDR2 is SASEGT. The CDR3: CASRSLQGDTEAFF. CDR3 DNA sequence: TGTGCCAGCAGGAGCCTACAGGGCGACACTGAAGCTTTCTTT.

This clonotype appeared a few times. This sequence joins TRBV5-1 and TRBJ1-5, with unresolved D. The CDR3 loop spans 15 amino acids. In germline, CDR1 is SGHRS, CDR2 YFSETQ. Trimming shortened V by 5 bases and J by 3 bases, and 15 bases separated the two germline ends. The CDR3 sequence: CASRKSSGSNQPQHF. The CDR3 nucleotides read TGCGCCAGCAGGAAATCCTCAGGCTCCAATCAGCCCCAGCATTTT. Based on the CDR3 plus reference TRBV5-1 and TRBJ1-5, the full variable domain is KAGVTQTPRYLIKTRGQQVTLSCSPISGHRSVSWYQQTPGQGLQFLFEYFSETQRNKGNFPGRFSGRQFSNSRSEMNVSTLELGDSALYLCASRKSSGSNQPQHFGDGTRLSIL.

This clonotype was counted only a few times. The chain joins TRBV7-9 to TRBJ2-2, with D hard to call. The CDR3 has 14 residues. V gave up 1 base and J gave up 7 bases, with 10 bases separating them. Germline loops: CDR1 SEHNR, CDR2 FQNEAQ (reference sequence). The CDR3 region is CASSLDVLYGELFF. The CDR3 bases are TGTGCCAGCAGCTTAGACGTCCTTTACGGGGAGCTGTTTTTT.

This clonotype was observed a few times. V and J are TRBV7-9 and TRBJ2-1; weak D call: TRBD2 (5 bases). CDR1 is SEHNR, CDR2 FQNEAQ, per germline (reference sequence). The CDR3 has 12 amino acids. The CDR3 DNA is TGTGCTACTCACAGCGGATACAATGAGCAGTTCTTC. Amino acids: CATHSGYNEQFF.

The rearrangement links TRBV5-1 to TRBJ2-1, with TRBD2 identical over 14 bases. This CDR3 contains 19 residues. Germline V gives CDR1 SGHRS, CDR2 YFSETQ. Trimming at V came to 4 bases and at J to 0 bases, leaving 9 bases not matched to a gene. The CDR3 region has the DNA TGCGCCAGCAGCCCATTGGGTGGGACTAGCGGGAGCTCCTACAATGAGCAGTTCTTC. Its translation: CASSPLGGTSGSSYNEQFF.

This clonotype was recorded many times. Written as DNA, the CDR3 is TGCAGTGCCTTGCAGGGCAATCAGCCCCAGCATTTT. This sequence encodes CSALQGNQPQHF. V gene TRBV20-1 combines with J gene TRBJ1-5; D gene uncertain. The CDR3 has 12 residues. V lost 6 bases, J lost 2 bases, and 8 bases lay in between. Germline lookup yields CDR1 DFQATT and CDR2 SNEGSKA (reference sequence).

This clonotype was counted between two and nine times. The V gene is TRBV30, the J gene TRBJ2-2, with 9 nucleotides matching TRBD1. Germline CDR1 GTSNPN, CDR2 SVGIG (reference sequence). The CDR3 length is 15 residues. V trimming: 4 bases; J trimming: 4 bases; junction bases outside the gene matches: 7. CDR3 in amino acids: CAWINRGPFTGELFF. DNA of the CDR3: TGTGCCTGGATCAACAGGGGGCCTTTCACCGGGGAGCTGTTTTTT.

This clonotype was picked up a small number of times. The chain has TRBV4-3 and TRBJ2-4; 7 nucleotides line up with TRBD1. This CDR3 is 14 amino acids long. Germline V gene sequence: CDR1 LGHNA, CDR2 YSLEER. Unmatched junction bases numbered 7, after V lost 4 bases and J lost 7 bases. Written as DNA, the CDR3 is TGCGCCAGCAGCCTTCGGACAGGTGACAACATTCAGTACTTC. Its translation: CASSLRTGDNIQYF.

This clonotype has only a few counts. This chain connects TRBV24-1 to TRBJ2-5, with D hard to call. V gave up 4 bases and J gave up 5 bases, with 16 bases separating them. Germline V lookup: CDR1 KGHDR, CDR2 SFDVKD. The CDR3 runs to 15 residues. The chain's CDR3 is CATSDPRDAGETQYF. The CDR3 DNA reads as TGTGCCACCAGTGACCCTAGGGATGCAGGCGAGACCCAGTACTTC.

The chain couples TRBV7-2 to TRBJ2-1; maybe TRBD1 (6 bases). The CDR3 runs to 14 residues. Germline V gives CDR1 SGHTA, CDR2 FQGNSA. Trimming stripped 5 bases from V and 6 bases from J, with 14 bases between. CDR3 amino acids: CASSPQQGSNEQFF. CDR3 sequence (DNA): TGTGCCAGCAGCCCGCAACAGGGAAGCAATGAGCAGTTCTTC.

The V call is TRBV11-2, the J call TRBJ1-4; D not resolved. CDR1 and CDR2 (germline): SGHAT, FQNNGV. The length of the CDR3 is 15 residues. The V gene lost 1 base and the J gene lost 3 bases, with 9 bases spanning the gap. The CDR3 here is CASSLAGRPNEKLFF. The CDR3 nucleotides are TGTGCCAGCAGCTTAGCCGGCAGACCTAATGAAAAACTGTTTTTT.

This clonotype was recorded many times. This rearrangement joins TRBV5-1 to TRBJ1-1; tentatively, D is TRBD1 (6 bases). Germline CDR1 reads SGHRS; CDR2 reads YFSETQ. CDR3 length equals 15 residues. Trimming cost V 2 bases and J 0 bases, with 11 bases left between them. The CDR3 spells CASSLQGYMNTEAFF. CDR3 DNA sequence: TGCGCCAGCAGCTTACAGGGATACATGAACACTGAAGCTTTCTTT.

There are many counts of this clonotype. The genes are TRBV10-3 and TRBJ1-1; 7 nucleotides match TRBD1. The CDR3 has 14 amino acids. Germline CDR1 reads ENHRY; CDR2 reads SYGVKD. V shed 3 bases, J shed 4 bases, and the junction held 5 bases outside the gene matches. The CDR3, as DNA: TGTGCCATCAGTGATGCCCAGGGGGGCACTGAAGCTTTCTTT. This encodes CAISDAQGGTEAFF.

The genes are TRBV10-3 and TRBJ2-1; 13 nucleotides align to TRBD2. The CDR3 extends over 15 amino acids. The germline V gene encodes CDR1 ENHRY and CDR2 SYGVKD. Trimming at V came to 11 bases and at J to 6 bases, leaving 10 bases not matched to a gene. In DNA form, the CDR3 reads TGTGCCTCCGGACTAGCGGGAGAATCGGGCAATGAGCAGTTCTTC. It encodes CASGLAGESGNEQFF.